The subject of this entry is one TCR beta chain. The table came from immunoSEQ multiplex PCR; TCRdb's copy has only in-frame clones and leaves some out. The sample lists around 80,000 clones; roughly four fifths were seen once. The entry originates in a study of radiotherapy plus CTLA-4 blockade in lung cancer. Study-wide context: Around 19% of enrolled patients responded objectively, and around 30% had disease control.

V gave up 0 bases and J gave up 3 bases, with 11 bases separating them. This CDR3 is built from 15 residues. Looked up from germline, CDR1 is SGHDT and CDR2 is YYEEEE. This material consisted of peripheral blood, taken from a patient treated with radiotherapy plus ipilimumab. This clonotype was sampled from a human donor with non-small cell lung cancer whose response to radiotherapy plus ipilimumab could not be evaluated. The J gene is TRBJ2-3, the V gene TRBV5-6, with D tentatively TRBD2 (6 bases). CDR3 in DNA: TGTGCCAGCAGCTTGGGGGGACTTGGGACAGATACGCAGTATTTT. Amino acids: CASSLGGLGTDTQYF.